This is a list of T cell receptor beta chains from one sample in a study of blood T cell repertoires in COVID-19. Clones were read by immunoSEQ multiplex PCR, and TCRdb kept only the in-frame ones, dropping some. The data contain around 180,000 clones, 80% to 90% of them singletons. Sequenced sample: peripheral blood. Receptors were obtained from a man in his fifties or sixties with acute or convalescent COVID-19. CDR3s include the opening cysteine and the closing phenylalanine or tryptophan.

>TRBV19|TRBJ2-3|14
CATSVAGGADTQYF
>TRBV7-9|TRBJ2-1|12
CASSRKGQEQFF
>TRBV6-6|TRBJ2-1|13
CASKKGNGNEQFF
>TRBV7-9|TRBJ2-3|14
CASRSAGTTDTQYF
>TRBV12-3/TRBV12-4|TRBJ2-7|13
CASSFGGNYEQYF
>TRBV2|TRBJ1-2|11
CASSPDYGYTF
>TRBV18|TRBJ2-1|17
CASSPPTGLAGANEQFF
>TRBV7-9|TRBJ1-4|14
CASSGGGAGEKLFF
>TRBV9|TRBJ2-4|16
CASSVTDRVGENIQYF
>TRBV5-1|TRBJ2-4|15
CASREQGASKNIQYF
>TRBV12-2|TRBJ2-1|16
CASRFGTSGKRDEQFF
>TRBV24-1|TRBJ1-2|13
CATSGREAYGYTF
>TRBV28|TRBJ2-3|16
CASSTLGGGRTDTQYF
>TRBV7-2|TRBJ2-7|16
CASSLVGTSGTYEQYF
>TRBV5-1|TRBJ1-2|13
CASSLAADYGYTF
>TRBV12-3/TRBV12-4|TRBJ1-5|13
CASSLTGDQPQHF
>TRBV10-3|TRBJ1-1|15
CAISAPGQTNTEAFF
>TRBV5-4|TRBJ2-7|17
CASSPTGGSRSTYEQYF
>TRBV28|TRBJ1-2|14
CASSSGGGNYGYTF
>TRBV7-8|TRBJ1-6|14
CASSLATDNSPLHF